The 6 T cell receptor beta chains presented below share a single source sample, sequenced in a study of identical twins. TCRdb reprocessed the 5' RACE reads via MiXCR and lists one record per CDR3 protein. The table includes 510,000 or so distinct CDR3 sequences, approximately 16% detected once. These same data were also listed under a study on yellow fever vaccine responses in identical twins.

Source material: CD4+ T cells sorted from blood. Receptors were obtained from a woman aged 18-29 years in good health.

This chain uses TRBV2 with TRBJ2-1; 8 bases align to TRBD2. The germline CDR1 and CDR2 sequences are SNHLY and FYNNEI. This CDR3 spans 14 amino acids. CDR3 loop: CDTQGTSGYNEQFF. The CDR3 DNA reads TGTGACACCCAGGGGACTAGTGGATACAATGAGCAGTTCTTC.

The table lists this clonotype with a few counts. The rearrangement uses TRBV12-3 or TRBV12-4 and TRBJ2-7; D unclear. V lost 1 base and J lost 4, with 11 bases in between. The length of the CDR3 is 14 residues. The CDR3 here is CASSLDGLRYEQYV. For the CDR3, the DNA is TGTGCCAGCAGTTTAGATGGGCTCCGATACGAGCAGTACGTC.

J is TRBJ2-1 and V is TRBV3-1, with D perhaps matching TRBD1 (5 bases). V lost 6 bases, J lost 6 bases, and 18 bases lay in between. CDR3 size: 15 residues. Germline loops: CDR1 LGHDT, CDR2 YNNKEL (reference sequence). CDR3 bases: TGTGCCAGCAGTCCCAAGTCAGGGCTAGGCAATGAGCAGTTCTTC. Its protein is CASSPKSGLGNEQFF.

Only a few counts were recorded for this clonotype. The J gene is TRBJ1-1, the V gene TRBV7-2; no definite D call. This CDR3 comprises 13 residues. V gave up 0 bases and J gave up 8 bases, with 10 bases separating them. Germline lookup yields CDR1 SGHTA and CDR2 FQGNSA. DNA of the CDR3: TGTGCCAGCAGCTTAGCCTCTGGATCCGAAGCTTTCTTT. Encoded protein: CASSLASGSEAFF.

The rearrangement joins TRBV27 to TRBJ2-7, with D perhaps matching TRBD1 or TRBD2 (5 bases each). In germline, CDR1 is MNHEY, CDR2 SMNVEV (reference sequence). The CDR3 runs 16 residues. V shed 5 bases and J shed 2 bases, with 19 bases lying between them. The chain's CDR3 is CASSTILSGRTYEQYF. The CDR3 DNA reads TGTGCCAGCAGTACGATTCTGTCGGGACGGACCTACGAGCAGTACTTC.

This clonotype came up a few times. This rearrangement joins TRBV11-2 to TRBJ2-7; D might be TRBD1 or TRBD2, each matching 6 bases. Trimming took 2 bases from V and 0 from J, leaving 14 bases between them. Germline loops: CDR1 SGHAT, CDR2 FQNNGV. CDR3 length equals 16 residues. The CDR3: CASSLRGVMSSYEQYF. In DNA, the CDR3 is TGTGCCAGCAGCTTAAGGGGGGTAATGAGCTCCTACGAGCAGTACTTC.